This T cell receptor (beta chain) appears in the sequencing data of a study of spatial heterogeneity in lung cancer. Study in general: Sequencing of follow-up PBMC samples took place when they were available, at a median of roughly 25 months after resection. An average of more than ten raw reads was observed per unique TCR and UMI combination.

This clonotype occurred many times. What it recognizes is unknown. Study outcomes and limitations: Detection of ubiquitous tumor TCRs in blood was higher at resection than follow-up.

Time point of the sample: blood at routine non-recurrence follow-up after resection. Unsorted whole RNA from tumor, nontumor lung or frozen PBMC underwent sequencing. CDR3 length: 11 amino acids. Trimming cost V 4 bases and J 7 bases, with 2 bases left between them. Unique molecular identifiers tagged every individual TCR cDNA molecule. TCRdb reprocessed the 5' RACE reads via MiXCR and lists one record per CDR3 protein. Of 45,000 to 65,000 distinct CDR3 sequences in the sample, under 8% are singletons; the top ten hold around 33%. This chain connects TRBV12-3 or TRBV12-4 to TRBJ1-6, with no clear D. Source: PBMCs, taken at follow-up. This clonotype was sampled from a female donor with early-stage non-small cell lung cancer. CDR3 nucleotides: TGTGCCAGCAGTTACAATTCACCCCTCCACTTT. It yields the protein CASSYNSPLHF.